Below, 20 T cell receptor beta chains from the same sample are listed, as sequenced in a study of siplizumab effects on memory and regulatory T cells. Sequencing used immunoSEQ multiplex PCR; TCRdb keeps in-frame clones, though not all of them. This sample has roughly 100,000 clones, with over 90% found just once. Sequenced input: Tregs sorted from blood. The source is a human donor in good health.

CDR3 protein: CASSEAGQGIQPQHF. CDR3 nucleotide sequence: TGTGCCAGCAGTGAAGCGGGACAGGGTATTCAGCCCCAGCATTTT. The chain couples TRBV25-1 to TRBJ1-5; 9 bases match TRBD1. Germline V CDR1 and CDR2: MGHDK, SYGVNS. The CDR3 length is 15 residues. The V and J ends lost 2 bases and 6 bases, in that order; junction bases with no gene match: 5.

This chain uses TRBV5-8 with TRBJ1-3, with D perhaps TRBD1 (5 bases). Germline lookup yields CDR1 SGHTS and CDR2 YDEGEE. The CDR3 runs 14 residues. Trimming pared 3 bases from V and 4 bases from J, leaving 11 bases between. The CDR3 sequence is CASSSAQVGNTIYF. For the CDR3, the DNA is TGTGCCAGCAGCTCGGCACAGGTCGGAAACACCATATATTTT.

The sample holds one count of this clone. The chain joins TRBV7-8 to TRBJ1-2; 7 bases line up with TRBD1. Per the germline V gene, CDR1 is SGHVS and CDR2 is FQNEAQ. The CDR3 is 17 residues long. Losses at the gene ends were 5 bases for V and 3 bases for J; bases not matched to a gene: 15. The DNA of the CDR3 is TGTGCCAGCAGCCCGTACAGGGACAGCGCCTCTTACTATGGCTACACCTTC. Translating gives CASSPYRDSASYYGYTF.

This clone was counted once. This chain links TRBV7-8 with TRBJ1-6; TRBD1 might be the D (6 bases). Looked up from germline, CDR1 is SGHVS and CDR2 is FQNEAQ. This CDR3 has 14 amino acids. V was pared by 2 bases and J by 9 bases, with 11 bases between. The CDR3 is CASSLPGVGSPLHF. CDR3 sequence (DNA): TGTGCCAGCAGCTTACCAGGGGTCGGTTCACCCCTCCACTTT.

The V and J genes are TRBV5-1 and TRBJ1-3, with D unresolved. Per the germline V gene, CDR1 is SGHRS and CDR2 is YFSETQ. Deletions cut 1 base from V and 3 bases from J, with 8 bases between. The CDR3 consists of 14 residues. DNA of the CDR3: TGCGCCAGCAGCTTGTACAGCGGTGGAAACACCATATATTTT. It codes for CASSLYSGGNTIYF.

This sequence joins TRBV11-2 and TRBJ2-2, with D possibly matching TRBD1 (6 bases). Trimming pared 2 bases from V and 2 bases from J, leaving 9 bases between. The germline V gene has CDR1 SGHAT and CDR2 FQNNGV. CDR3 length: 15 amino acids. The CDR3 DNA sequence: TGTGCCAGCAGCTTAACGGGACAAAACACCGGGGAGCTGTTTTTT. Encoded protein: CASSLTGQNTGELFF.

V usage is TRBV21-1 and J usage is TRBJ1-1. TRBV21-1 is recorded as a pseudogene. CDR3 length: 14 amino acids. The DNA for the CDR3 is TGTGCCAGCAGCACCCGGACCTGGAACACTGAAGCTTTCTTT. Translated: CASSTRTWNTEAFF.

The gene calls are TRBV11-3 and TRBJ1-1, with D hard to call. V lost 2 bases, J lost 4 bases, and 8 bases lay in between. The CDR3 consists of 13 residues. Germline CDR1 is SGHNT and CDR2 is YENEEA. The CDR3 bases are TGTGCCAGCAGCTTATCGACGGTCACTGAAGCTTTCTTT. This sequence encodes CASSLSTVTEAFF.

V and J are TRBV9 and TRBJ2-2; D uncertain. Germline CDR1 SGDLS, CDR2 YYNGEE. V lost 7 bases and J 4 bases, leaving 5 bases between the germline ends. The CDR3 is made up of 11 amino acids. CDR3: CASRGTGELFF. CDR3 in DNA: TGTGCCAGCCGCGGCACCGGGGAGCTGTTTTTT.

The DNA for the CDR3 is TGTGCCAGCAGCCCCGACGGGAGCTCTGGAAACACCATATATTTT. As protein: CASSPDGSSGNTIYF. The chain couples TRBV13 to TRBJ1-3; D gene uncertain. The CDR3 loop spans 15 amino acids. Germline CDR1 reads PRHDT; CDR2 reads FYEKMQ (reference sequence). Trimming cost V 5 bases and J 0 bases, with 11 bases left between them.

The chain recombines TRBV11-2 with TRBJ1-1; D possibly corresponds to TRBD1 (5 bases). This CDR3 comprises 12 residues. CDR1 is SGHAT and CDR2 is FQNNGV in the germline V gene. V was clipped by 5 bases and J by 7 bases, with 11 bases between them. The CDR3 spells CASSQRRGEAFF. In DNA, the CDR3 is TGTGCCAGCAGCCAGAGAAGGGGTGAAGCTTTCTTT.

This sequence joins TRBV9 and TRBJ1-2, with a tentative D call TRBD1 (5 bases). Germline V lookup: CDR1 SGDLS, CDR2 YYNGEE. Deletions cut 3 bases from V and 7 bases from J, with 31 bases between. The CDR3 totals 19 residues. CDR3 region: CASSAVVGRKEGRTSGYTF. The CDR3 DNA is TGTGCCAGCAGCGCAGTAGTCGGGAGGAAGGAGGGGAGAACGAGTGGCTACACCTTC. The full variable domain, in which reference TRBV9 and TRBJ1-2 provide the parts outside the CDR3, is DSGVTQTPKHLITATGQRVTLRCSPRSGDLSVYWYQQSLDQGLQFLIQYYNGEERAKGNILERFSAQQFPDLHSELNLSSLELGDSALYFCASSAVVGRKEGRTSGYTFGSGTRLTVV.

A note on this clone: Other DNA sequences in this sample translate to the same CDR3. V is TRBV5-1 and J is TRBJ2-3, with D uncertain. The CDR3 covers 15 residues. The germline V gene encodes CDR1 SGHRS and CDR2 YFSETQ. V was pared by 0 bases and J by 0 bases, with 8 bases between. CDR3 amino acids: CASSLAVGSTDTQYF. The CDR3 region has the DNA TGCGCCAGCAGCTTGGCCGTCGGGAGCACAGATACGCAGTATTTT.

This clone occurred a few times. The junction and the germline gene differ at one end; a read error may be behind it. V and J are TRBV7-2 and TRBJ2-3; the match to TRBD1 covers 8 bases. The CDR3 is 14 amino acids. Germline loops: CDR1 SGHTA, CDR2 FQGNSA. The CDR3 bases are TGTGCCAGCAGTTTAGGACAGGGCTGGGATACGCAGTATTTT. Translating it yields CASSLGQGWDTQYF.

The CDR3 sequence is CASSEQGRNTGELFF. The CDR3 bases are TGTGCCAGCAGTGAACAGGGAAGGAACACCGGGGAGCTGTTTTTT. The genes are TRBV6-1 and TRBJ2-2; tentatively, D is TRBD1 (5 bases). V gave up 2 bases and J gave up 1 base, with 8 bases separating them. The CDR3 totals 15 residues. From germline, CDR1 is MNHNS and CDR2 SASEGT.

This sequence joins TRBV2 and TRBJ1-4, with 9 nucleotides matching TRBD1. This CDR3 contains 12 residues. Looked up from germline, CDR1 is SNHLY and CDR2 is FYNNEI. The trim removed 6 bases at V and 14 bases at J, leaving 7 bases unmatched. The CDR3 loop reads CASRGTGPRLFF. The CDR3 DNA is TGTGCCAGCAGGGGGACAGGGCCTCGGCTGTTTTTT. Drawing the rest from reference TRBV2 and TRBJ1-4, the complete variable domain is EPEVTQTPSHQVTQMGQEVILRCVPISNHLYFYWYRQILGQKVEFLVSFYNNEISEKSEIFDDQFSVERPDGSNFTLKIRSTKLEDSAMYFCASRGTGPRLFFGSGTQLSVL.

As for this clone: Other DNA sequences in this sample translate to the same CDR3. The chain recombines TRBV6-1 with TRBJ1-3; D call uncertain. CDR1 and CDR2 from the germline V gene are MNHNS and SASEGT. This CDR3 is built from 14 residues. V was cut by 8 bases and J by 0 bases, with 11 bases left in between. CDR3 DNA sequence: TGTGCCAGCGGTGGTGGGCGCTCTGGAAACACCATATATTTT. Protein sequence: CASGGGRSGNTIYF.

The chain links TRBV6-5 to TRBJ1-4, with D unresolved. The germline V and J ends were trimmed by 10 bases and 3 bases, with 9 bases remaining between them. CDR1 is MNHEY and CDR2 is SVGAGI in the germline V gene. The CDR3 contains 12 residues. CDR3 protein: CANPESNEKLFF. The CDR3 coding sequence is TGTGCCAACCCGGAGTCTAATGAAAAACTGTTTTTT.

The chain uses TRBV4-1 and TRBJ1-2; TRBD1 might be the D (6 bases). V was trimmed by 4 bases and J by 9 bases, leaving 12 bases between them. Looked up from germline, CDR1 is MGHRA and CDR2 is YSYEKL. There are 12 residues in the CDR3. The CDR3 loop is CASSRATGRYTF. CDR3 nucleotide sequence: TGCGCCAGCAGCCGAGCCACAGGGCGCTACACCTTC.

In the case of this clone: The same CDR3 can be traced to other DNA sequences in this sample. V usage is TRBV7-9 and J usage is TRBJ2-7; D is unresolved. The germline CDR1 and CDR2 sequences are SEHNR and FQNEAQ (reference sequence). V was pared by 3 bases and J by 0 bases, with 0 bases between. CDR3 length equals 11 residues. The CDR3 nucleotides are TGTGCCAGCAGCTTCTCCTACGAGCAGTACTTC. This gives the protein CASSFSYEQYF. The variable domain in full, with the rest retrieved from reference TRBV7-9 and TRBJ2-7, is DTGVSQNPRHKITKRGQNVTFRCDPISEHNRLYWYRQTLGQGPEFLTYFQNEAQLEKSRLLSDRFSAERPKGSFSTLEIQRTEQGDSAMYLCASSFSYEQYFGPGTRLTVT.